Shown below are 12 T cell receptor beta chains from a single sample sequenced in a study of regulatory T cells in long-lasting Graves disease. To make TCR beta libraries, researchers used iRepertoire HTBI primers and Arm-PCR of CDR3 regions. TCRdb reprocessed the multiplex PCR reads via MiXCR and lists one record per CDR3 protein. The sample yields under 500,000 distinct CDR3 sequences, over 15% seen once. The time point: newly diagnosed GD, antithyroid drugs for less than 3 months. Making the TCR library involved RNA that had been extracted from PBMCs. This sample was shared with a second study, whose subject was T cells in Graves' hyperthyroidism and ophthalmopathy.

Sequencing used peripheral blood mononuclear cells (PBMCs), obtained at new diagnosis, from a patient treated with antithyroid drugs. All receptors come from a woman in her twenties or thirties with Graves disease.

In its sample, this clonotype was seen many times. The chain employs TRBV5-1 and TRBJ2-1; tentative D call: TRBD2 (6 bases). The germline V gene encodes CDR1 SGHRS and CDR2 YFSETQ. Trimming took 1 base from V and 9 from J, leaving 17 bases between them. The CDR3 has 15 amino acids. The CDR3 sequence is CASSLQAEGRREQFF. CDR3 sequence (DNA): TGCGCCAGCAGCTTGCAGGCGGAGGGGCGACGTGAGCAGTTCTTC.

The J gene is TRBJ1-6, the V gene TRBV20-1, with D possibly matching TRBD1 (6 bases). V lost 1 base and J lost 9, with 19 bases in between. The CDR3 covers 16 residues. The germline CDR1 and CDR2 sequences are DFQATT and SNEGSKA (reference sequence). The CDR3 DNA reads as TGCAGTGCTAGAGTAATAGGACAGCGAGCTCCTTCACCCCTCCACTTT. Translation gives CSARVIGQRAPSPLHF.

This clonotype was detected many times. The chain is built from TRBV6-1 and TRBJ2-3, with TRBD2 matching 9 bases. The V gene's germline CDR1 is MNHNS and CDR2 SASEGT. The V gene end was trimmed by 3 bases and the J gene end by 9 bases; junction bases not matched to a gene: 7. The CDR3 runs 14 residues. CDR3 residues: CASSEIASGNTQYF. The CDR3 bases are TGTGCCAGCAGTGAGATTGCTAGCGGGAACACGCAGTATTTT.

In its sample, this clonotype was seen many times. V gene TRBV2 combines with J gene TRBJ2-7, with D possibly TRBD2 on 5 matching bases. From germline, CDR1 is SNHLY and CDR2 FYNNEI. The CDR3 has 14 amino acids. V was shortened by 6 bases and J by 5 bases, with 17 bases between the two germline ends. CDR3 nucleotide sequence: TGTGCCAGCAGGAGGGCTAGCAGTTCCCACGAGCAGTACTTC. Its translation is CASRRASSSHEQYF. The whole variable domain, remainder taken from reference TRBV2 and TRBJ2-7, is EPEVTQTPSHQVTQMGQEVILRCVPISNHLYFYWYRQILGQKVEFLVSFYNNEISEKSEIFDDQFSVERPDGSNFTLKIRSTKLEDSAMYFCASRRASSSHEQYFGPGTRLTVT.

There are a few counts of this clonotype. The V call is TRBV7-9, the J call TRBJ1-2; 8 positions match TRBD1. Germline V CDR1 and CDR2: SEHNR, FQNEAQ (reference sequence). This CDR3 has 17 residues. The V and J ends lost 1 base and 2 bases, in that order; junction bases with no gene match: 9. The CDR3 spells CASSLGPGQGGNYGYTF. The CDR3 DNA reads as TGTGCCAGCAGCTTAGGCCCTGGACAGGGAGGCAACTATGGCTACACCTTC.

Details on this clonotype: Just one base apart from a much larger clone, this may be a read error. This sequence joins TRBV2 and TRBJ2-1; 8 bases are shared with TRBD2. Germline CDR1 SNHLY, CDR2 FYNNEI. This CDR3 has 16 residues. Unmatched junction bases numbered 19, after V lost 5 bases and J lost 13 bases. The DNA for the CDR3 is TGTGCCAGCAGTCCCGGTTTAGCGGGATTCCAAGAGACCCAGTTCTTC. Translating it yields CASSPGLAGFQETQFF.

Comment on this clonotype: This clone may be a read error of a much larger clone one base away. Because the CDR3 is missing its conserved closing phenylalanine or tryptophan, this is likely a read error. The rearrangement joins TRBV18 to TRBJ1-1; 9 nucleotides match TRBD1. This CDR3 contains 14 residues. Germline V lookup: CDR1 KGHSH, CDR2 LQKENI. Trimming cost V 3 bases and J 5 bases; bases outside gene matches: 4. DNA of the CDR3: TGTGCCAGCTCACCGATGGACAGGGGAACTGAAGCTTTCCTT. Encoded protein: CASSPMDRGTEAFL.

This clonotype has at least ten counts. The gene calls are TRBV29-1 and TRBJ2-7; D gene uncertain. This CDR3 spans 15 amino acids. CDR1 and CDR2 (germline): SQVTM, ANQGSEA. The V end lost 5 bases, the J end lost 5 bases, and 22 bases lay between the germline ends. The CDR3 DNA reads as TGCAGCGTTCGGACGGTAAAATATGGGCATAACGAGCAGTACTTC. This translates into CSVRTVKYGHNEQYF.

The CDR3 DNA reads as TGTGCCAGCTCTTCGGGACTGCACACCGGGGAGCTGTTTTTT. It is translated as CASSSGLHTGELFF. The chain has TRBV18 and TRBJ2-2; weak D call: TRBD2 (6 bases). The V gene lost 6 bases and the J gene lost 3 bases, with 11 bases spanning the gap. CDR3 length: 14 residues. Germline-derived CDR1 and CDR2 are KGHSH and LQKENI.

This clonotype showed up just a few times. In nucleotides, the CDR3 is TGTGCCAGCCTCATAAGGGCGGGTGCAACCGGGGAGCTGTTTTTT. It codes for CASLIRAGATGELFF. The chain recombines TRBV27 with TRBJ2-2; TRBD2 is a possible D gene (5 bases). Germline CDR1 and CDR2: MNHEY and SMNVEV (reference sequence). V shed 8 bases and J shed 5 bases, with 18 bases lying between them. CDR3 size: 15 residues.

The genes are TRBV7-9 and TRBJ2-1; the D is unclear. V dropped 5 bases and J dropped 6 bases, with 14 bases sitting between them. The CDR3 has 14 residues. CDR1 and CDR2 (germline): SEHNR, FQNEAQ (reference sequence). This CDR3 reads CASSPMRPSNEQFF. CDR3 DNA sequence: TGTGCCAGCAGCCCGATGAGACCATCCAATGAGCAGTTCTTC.

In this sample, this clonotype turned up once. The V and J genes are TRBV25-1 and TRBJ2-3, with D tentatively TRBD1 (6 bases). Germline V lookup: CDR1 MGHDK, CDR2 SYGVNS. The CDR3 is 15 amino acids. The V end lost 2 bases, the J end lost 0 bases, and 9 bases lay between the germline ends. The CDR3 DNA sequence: TGTGCCAGCAGTGAAAGGGGGAGCAGCACAGATACGCAGTATTTT. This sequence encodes CASSERGSSTDTQYF.